This T cell receptor (beta chain) comes out of a study of blood T cell repertoires in COVID-19. V was trimmed by 1 base and J by 15 bases, leaving 16 bases between them. The CDR3 is made up of 13 amino acids. CDR1 and CDR2 from the germline V gene are MGHDK and SYGVNS. Measured with immunoSEQ multiplex PCR; TCRdb has only the in-frame clones, and not every one. The sample lists more than 150,000 clones, about 93% occurring once. The chain couples TRBV25-1 to TRBJ2-1, with a weak D call TRBD1 (6 bases). The receptor's source is a man under 40 with COVID-19, enrolled during active disease. The sample taken for sequencing was peripheral blood. The CDR3 loop reads CASSESYGGEGFF. For the CDR3, the DNA is TGTGCCAGCAGTGAATCGTATGGGGGCGAGGGGTTCTTC. Full variable domain (missing parts from reference TRBV25-1 and TRBJ2-1): EADIYQTPRYLVIGTGKKITLECSQTMGHDKMYWYQQDPGMELHLIHYSYGVNSTEKGDLSSESTVSRIRTEHFPLTLESARPSHTSQYLCASSESYGGEGFFGPGTRLTVL.